The TCR beta chain described here comes from a study of blood T cell repertoires in COVID-19. Assay used: immunoSEQ multiplex PCR; TCRdb lists only in-frame clones, some missing. Of approximately 480,000 clones in the sample, roughly 89% are singletons; the top ten hold around 0.92%. The CDR3 contains 16 residues. Looked up from germline, CDR1 is LNHDA and CDR2 is SQIVND (reference sequence). V was cut by 4 bases and J by 6 bases, with 16 bases left in between. This receptor was obtained from a man between 18 and 35 years old with COVID-19, enrolled during active disease. What was sequenced was peripheral blood. The V gene is TRBV19, the J gene TRBJ1-6; D is undetermined. This CDR3 is CASSTHRVNSNSPLHF. CDR3 nucleotides: TGTGCCAGTAGTACCCACCGGGTGAACTCTAATTCACCCCTCCACTTT. Full variable domain (rest looked up from reference TRBV19 and TRBJ1-6): DGGITQSPKYLFRKEGQNVTLSCEQNLNHDAMYWYRQDPGQGLRLIYYSQIVNDFQKGDIAEGYSVSREKKESFPLTVTSAQKNPTAFYLCASSTHRVNSNSPLHFGNGTRLTVT.